The rows below give T cell receptor beta chains drawn from one sample of a study of T cell changes during pregnancy in multiple sclerosis. The data were produced by immunoSEQ multiplex PCR, yet TCRdb's version contains in-frame clones alone and is incomplete. The sample includes some 140,000 clones, roughly 95% seen only once; the top ten take 0.44%. The source was peripheral blood, collected after pregnancy. The receptor set was obtained from a female donor with multiple sclerosis, enrolled in a pregnancy study. Both conserved end residues are part of each CDR3. Each record gives: J gene, V gene, CDR3 protein.

>TRBJ1-5|TRBV6-1
CASRLNRAENQPQHF
>TRBJ2-1|TRBV7-9
CASRKAGGRSYEQFF
>TRBJ1-5|TRBV28
CASSLSRTGALPKPQHF
>TRBJ2-7|TRBV2
CASSEEGQGWNEQYF
>TRBJ1-2|TRBV27
CASSPTGTGLYGYTF
>TRBJ1-5|TRBV7-8
CASSLTSAQGNQPQHF
>TRBJ1-2|TRBV10-2
CASSDTSANYGYTF
>TRBJ2-2|TRBV6-5
CASRVGGRTGELFF
>TRBJ2-3|TRBV23-1
CASSPRLAGGLDTQYF
>TRBJ2-2|TRBV5-6
CASSLDGSGELFF
>TRBJ2-3|TRBV6-6
CASSYASGRTDTQYF
>TRBJ2-3|TRBV4-2
CASSRGLAGRTDTQYF
>TRBJ2-7|TRBV28
CASSETGNPYEQYF
>TRBJ2-7|TRBV7-9
CASSSTGTEGGRGEQYF
>TRBJ2-7|TRBV25-1
CASSVGQGSYEQYF
>TRBJ1-1|TRBV6-6
CASSNYRGQNTEAFF
>TRBJ2-7|TRBV28
CASSPWTGGYEQYF
>TRBJ1-2|TRBV11-2
CASSLGQSYGYTF
>TRBJ2-3|TRBV6-1
CASAPSGSRADTQYF
>TRBJ2-3|TRBV10-3
CAASHGRKVTDTQYF
>TRBJ1-4|TRBV6-1
CATSTQTGLVEKLFF
>TRBJ2-3|TRBV2
CASSDLDRGGDTQYF
>TRBJ1-1|TRBV9
CASSPLTRMNTEAFF
>TRBJ1-1|TRBV29-1
CSVVGGENTEAFF
>TRBJ2-7|TRBV28
CASRDSGSYEQYF
>TRBJ1-1|TRBV7-9
CASSHGVQGHEAFF
>TRBJ2-7|TRBV4-3
CASSRRQGGTYEQYF
>TRBJ1-1|TRBV6-5
CASSFSGGSGTEAFF
>TRBJ2-5|TRBV10-3
CAISPGQGETQYF
>TRBJ2-2|TRBV29-1
CSVEPGTEPNTGELFF
>TRBJ2-1|TRBV7-2
CASSLSGTGARDEQFF
>TRBJ1-1|TRBV15
CATSRTTGEVAFF
>TRBJ2-2|TRBV5-1
CASSTGLVFGELFF
>TRBJ1-4|TRBV5-6
CASSSAWTGEGEKLFF
>TRBJ1-2|TRBV5-1
CASSLPHTGDGYTF
>TRBJ2-7|TRBV27
CASSLGQTYEQYF
>TRBJ2-2|TRBV9
CASSASGSWDTGELFF
>TRBJ2-1|TRBV2
CASSPDTYNEQFF